These 28 T cell receptor beta chains came from one sample sequenced in a study of blood T cell repertoires in COVID-19. Profiling relied on immunoSEQ multiplex PCR, and the TCRdb table lists in-frame clones only, not all of them. The top ten hold 0.95% to 1% of the sample, which has hundreds of thousands of clones, 88% seen once. Sequencing input: peripheral blood. The receptors here all came from a woman aged 40 to 50 who had recovered from COVID-19.

The V call is TRBV24-1, the J call TRBJ1-5; 7 nucleotides match TRBD1. The CDR3 is 19 residues long. The ends lost 4 bases at V and 1 base at J; junction bases unmatched: 15. CDR1 and CDR2 from the germline V gene are KGHDR and SFDVKD. In DNA, the CDR3 is TGTGCCACCAGTGACGCCCGAGGGCAGGGGGTTTGGAGCAATCAGCCCCAGCATTTT. Residues: CATSDARGQGVWSNQPQHF.

This clone has a handful of counts. The chain recombines TRBV6-5 with TRBJ2-1, with TRBD1 matching 8 bases. Looked up from germline, CDR1 is MNHEY and CDR2 is SVGAGI. V trimming: 6 bases; J trimming: 0 bases; junction bases outside the gene matches: 4. This CDR3 is 15 amino acids long. Here the CDR3 reads CASRDRAVSYNEQFF. CDR3 DNA: TGTGCCAGCAGGGACAGGGCGGTCTCCTACAATGAGCAGTTCTTC.

The chain recombines TRBV11-1 with TRBJ2-2; D is unresolved. Germline V CDR1 and CDR2: SGHAT, FQDESV (reference sequence). The CDR3 totals 16 residues. V gave up 1 base and J gave up 1 base, with 10 bases separating them. DNA of the CDR3: TGTGCCAGCAGCTTAGAATGGGCTGGGAACACCGGGGAGCTGTTTTTT. Translation: CASSLEWAGNTGELFF.

The CDR3 sequence is CASSYSGQRARLNTEAFF. As DNA, the CDR3 is TGTGCCAGCAGTTACTCGGGTCAGCGCGCTAGACTGAACACTGAAGCTTTCTTT. The chain couples TRBV6-2 or TRBV6-3 to TRBJ1-1; no firm D call. Germline CDR1 and CDR2: MNHEY and SVGEGT. Trimming removed 0 bases from V and 0 bases from J, with 17 bases in between. CDR3 size: 18 residues.

V and J are TRBV11-2 and TRBJ2-1; 8 nucleotides match TRBD2. The CDR3 totals 18 residues. The V gene end was trimmed by 7 bases and the J gene end by 8 bases; junction bases not matched to a gene: 22. Germline CDR1 reads SGHAT; CDR2 reads FQNNGV. CDR3 bases: TGTGCCAGCACCGAGCTTCGGCGGGAGGCTTGGGGGCGGGATGAGCAGTTCTTC. Its translation: CASTELRREAWGRDEQFF.

The count of this clone is one. The rearrangement uses TRBV3-1 (or the pseudogene TRBV3-2) and TRBJ2-7, with 10 nucleotides matching TRBD2. The V gene's germline CDR1 is LGHDT and CDR2 YNNKEL (reference sequence). This CDR3 contains 18 residues. Losses at the gene ends were 1 base for V and 0 bases for J; bases not matched to a gene: 9. The CDR3 protein is CASSQAPTSGLTSYEQYF. The CDR3 coding sequence is TGTGCCAGCAGCCAAGCTCCGACTAGCGGGTTGACCTCCTACGAGCAGTACTTC.

The chain joins TRBV21-1 to TRBJ2-2; the table's D call, TRBD1, has no DNA check behind it. TRBV21-1 is a pseudogene. The CDR3 runs to 17 residues. CDR3 loop: CASSKGGDRGPTGELFF. As DNA, the CDR3 is TGTGCCAGCAGCAAAGGCGGGGACAGGGGGCCCACCGGGGAGCTGTTTTTT.

As DNA, the CDR3 is TGTGCCAGCAGTTTATGGGGGGCGGATTTAGGGGGTAGCAATCAGCCCCAGCATTTT. Translated, it gives CASSLWGADLGGSNQPQHF. The chain couples TRBV28 to TRBJ1-5; tentatively, D is TRBD1 (6 bases). In germline, CDR1 is MDHEN, CDR2 SYDVKM. The ends were cut back, 0 bases at V and 0 bases at J, with 18 bases in the middle. The CDR3 totals 19 residues.

The chain carries TRBV6-2 or TRBV6-3 and TRBJ1-6; TRBD1 might be the D (6 bases). V was shortened by 5 bases and J by 7 bases, with 21 bases between the two germline ends. CDR3 length: 17 residues. CDR1 is MNHEY and CDR2 is SVGEGT in the germline V gene. CDR3 region: CASSRPQGTGPNSPLHF. DNA for the CDR3: TGTGCCAGCAGTCGCCCACAGGGAACGGGCCCGAATTCACCCCTCCACTTT.

This chain joins TRBV9 and TRBJ1-2; TRBD1 agrees at 7 bases. CDR1 is SGDLS, CDR2 YYNGEE, per germline. The CDR3 is 15 residues long. Trimming removed 4 bases from V and 0 bases from J; junction bases left unmatched: 6. The DNA of the CDR3 is TGTGCCAGCAGCCCTGGACAGGCCGCTAACTATGGCTACACCTTC. It is translated as CASSPGQAANYGYTF.

V and J are TRBV29-1 and TRBJ1-1; TRBD1 aligns across 8 bases. CDR3 length: 14 amino acids. Trimming cost V 6 bases and J 6 bases; bases outside gene matches: 12. Germline V gene lookup returns CDR1 SQVTM and CDR2 ANQGSEA. The CDR3 loop is CSVPRQGRRAEAFF. CDR3 DNA sequence: TGCAGCGTCCCCAGACAGGGGAGGAGGGCTGAAGCTTTCTTT.

The V call is TRBV3-1 (or the pseudogene TRBV3-2), the J call TRBJ2-7; D perhaps matches TRBD2 (7 bases). CDR3 size: 13 residues. Germline loops: CDR1 LGHDT, CDR2 YNNKEL (reference sequence). With 8 bases removed from V and 2 bases from J, the gap between germline ends came to 13 bases. The CDR3 spells CASGGAGAYEQYF. DNA of the CDR3: TGTGCCAGCGGGGGGGCCGGGGCCTACGAGCAGTACTTC.

This clone has just one count. The chain employs TRBV13 and TRBJ2-3; the D gene is possibly TRBD2 (6 bases). This CDR3 has 12 amino acids. The V end lost 5 bases, the J end lost 6 bases, and 9 bases lay between the germline ends. The germline V gene encodes CDR1 PRHDT and CDR2 FYEKMQ (reference sequence). In DNA form, the CDR3 reads TGTGCCAGCAGCCCCCGGGGGGATACGCAGTATTTT. Protein product: CASSPRGDTQYF.

CDR3 sequence reads: CASSEWMAVREQGEQFF. In nucleotides, the CDR3 is TGTGCCAGCAGTGAATGGATGGCGGTGAGGGAGCAAGGTGAGCAGTTCTTC. The chain recombines TRBV6-1 with TRBJ2-1; the D gene is possibly TRBD2 (5 bases). Germline V gene data show CDR1 as MNHNS and CDR2 as SASEGT. The CDR3 consists of 17 residues. V lost 2 bases to trimming and J lost 9 bases, with 23 bases between them.

The chain recombines TRBV29-1 with TRBJ1-4; no firm D call. The germline V gene encodes CDR1 SQVTM and CDR2 ANQGSEA. V lost 2 bases and J 2 bases, leaving 6 bases between the germline ends. The CDR3 has 13 residues. This CDR3 reads CSVERGTNEKLFF. In DNA, the CDR3 is TGCAGCGTTGAACGAGGGACTAATGAAAAACTGTTTTTT.

The rearrangement uses TRBV3-1 (or the pseudogene TRBV3-2) and TRBJ2-5, with D perhaps TRBD2 (5 bases). Germline CDR1 reads LGHDT; CDR2 reads YNNKEL (reference sequence). The length of the CDR3 is 13 residues. Trimming cost V 4 bases and J 0 bases, with 6 bases left between them. The CDR3 spells CASSPGDQETQYF. The DNA of the CDR3 is TGTGCCAGCAGCCCCGGGGACCAAGAGACCCAGTACTTC.

DNA for the CDR3: TGTGCCAGCAGCGTAGAGGGGCAGGGGAGCCATGGCTACACCTTC. Encoded protein: CASSVEGQGSHGYTF. The V and J genes are TRBV9 and TRBJ1-2, with D perhaps TRBD1 (6 bases). Germline V gene lookup returns CDR1 SGDLS and CDR2 YYNGEE. V was clipped by 0 bases and J by 6 bases, with 15 bases between them. The CDR3 loop spans 15 amino acids.

The rearrangement joins TRBV18 to TRBJ2-1; possible D gene TRBD2, 6 bases. V was clipped by 3 bases and J by 6 bases, with 18 bases between them. Germline CDR1 is KGHSH and CDR2 is LQKENI. CDR3 length: 16 residues. CDR3 sequence reads: CASSPGERALSNEQFF. CDR3 DNA sequence: TGTGCCAGCTCACCCGGGGAGCGGGCTCTTTCCAATGAGCAGTTCTTC.

This sequence joins TRBV3-1 (or the pseudogene TRBV3-2) and TRBJ2-5; TRBD2 aligns across 11 bases. Trimming removed 4 bases from V and 1 base from J; junction bases left unmatched: 8. Germline V CDR1 and CDR2: LGHDT, YNNKEL (reference sequence). This CDR3 comprises 17 residues. In DNA form, the CDR3 reads TGTGCCAGCAGCCCCACCCGACTAGCGGGACCCCAAGAGACCCAGTACTTC. This translates into CASSPTRLAGPQETQYF.

The genes are TRBV6-5 and TRBJ2-7, with TRBD2 as a possible D gene (6 bases). Per germline, CDR1 MNHEY and CDR2 SVGAGI. Trimming pared 5 bases from V and 3 bases from J, leaving 8 bases between. CDR3 length: 12 residues. The chain's CDR3 is CASSPGDYEQYF. The DNA of the CDR3 is TGTGCCAGCAGTCCGGGAGACTACGAGCAGTACTTC.

The chain employs TRBV6-5 and TRBJ1-1; D unresolved. Trimming took off 6 bases at V and 5 bases at J, with 13 bases between the two ends. Germline CDR1 reads MNHEY; CDR2 reads SVGAGI. This CDR3 spans 13 amino acids. CDR3 protein: CASSPAGRTEAFF. In nucleotides, the CDR3 is TGTGCCAGCAGCCCGGCGGGGAGGACTGAAGCTTTCTTT.

The table lists this clone with a count of one. This rearrangement joins TRBV19 to TRBJ1-5; tentative D call: TRBD1 (5 bases). The CDR3 is 14 residues long. V was cut by 4 bases and J by 1 base, with 8 bases left in between. Germline V gene data show CDR1 as LNHDA and CDR2 as SQIVND (reference sequence). The DNA for the CDR3 is TGTGCCAGTAGTAGCGGGGGAAGCAATCAGCCCCAGCATTTT. This codes for CASSSGGSNQPQHF. Using reference TRBV19 and TRBJ1-5 for the parts outside the CDR3, the full variable domain is DGGITQSPKYLFRKEGQNVTLSCEQNLNHDAMYWYRQDPGQGLRLIYYSQIVNDFQKGDIAEGYSVSREKKESFPLTVTSAQKNPTAFYLCASSSGGSNQPQHFGDGTRLSIL.

The chain uses TRBV5-1 and TRBJ2-2, with 13 bases identical to TRBD2. The CDR3 spans 20 residues. Germline assignment: CDR1 SGHRS and CDR2 YFSETQ. V lost 4 bases, J lost 0 bases, and 12 bases stayed unmatched. CDR3 DNA sequence: TGCGCCAGCAGCACCTCCCGGACTAGCGGGAGACCCGCGAACACCGGGGAGCTGTTTTTT. It translates to CASSTSRTSGRPANTGELFF.

The table lists this clone with a count of one. The chain has TRBV19 and TRBJ2-3, with TRBD2 matching 10 bases. The CDR3 extends over 16 amino acids. V lost 4 bases and J lost 1; bases outside the gene matches: 5. Germline CDR1 reads LNHDA; CDR2 reads SQIVND (reference sequence). DNA for the CDR3: TGTGCCAGTAGTACCGCTAGCGGGAGTGGCACAGATACGCAGTATTTT. As protein: CASSTASGSGTDTQYF.

In its sample, this clone was seen a few times. The chain carries TRBV5-1 and TRBJ1-1, with D unresolved. Trimming took off 0 bases at V and 1 base at J, with 4 bases between the two ends. This CDR3 spans 13 amino acids. Germline CDR1 reads SGHRS; CDR2 reads YFSETQ. The CDR3 sequence is CASSLGRNTEAFF. CDR3 coding DNA: TGCGCCAGCAGCTTGGGCAGGAACACTGAAGCTTTCTTT.

The chain is built from TRBV24-1 and TRBJ1-5; D perhaps matches TRBD1 (5 bases). The germline V gene encodes CDR1 KGHDR and CDR2 SFDVKD. The CDR3 has 15 amino acids. V was pared by 4 bases and J by 2 bases, with 11 bases between. The CDR3 is CATSEGGGGNQPQHF. In nucleotides, the CDR3 is TGTGCCACCAGTGAGGGCGGAGGGGGCAATCAGCCCCAGCATTTT.

The CDR3 DNA reads as TGTGCCAGTAGTGCCGGGGGAGGGCCCGGGGAGCTGTTTTTT. Its translation: CASSAGGGPGELFF. The chain carries TRBV19 and TRBJ2-2; TRBD2 aligns across 7 bases. With V trimmed by 5 bases and J by 6 bases, 6 bases remained unmatched. CDR1 LNHDA and CDR2 SQIVND come from the germline V gene (reference sequence). The CDR3 loop spans 14 amino acids.

This sequence joins TRBV5-1 and TRBJ2-3; TRBD2 agrees at 15 bases. V was clipped by 4 bases and J by 4 bases; unmatched bases: 7. This CDR3 region has 17 residues. Germline CDR1 and CDR2: SGHRS and YFSETQ. CDR3 sequence reads: CASSRTSGRAVADTQYF. For the CDR3, the DNA is TGCGCCAGCAGCCGGACTAGCGGGAGGGCCGTCGCAGATACGCAGTATTTT.